This T cell receptor (beta chain) originates from a study of TIL therapy for anti-PD-1-resistant metastatic lung cancer. Study-wide context: Half of patients were current or former smokers.

With regard to this clone: Its antigen is as yet unknown.

The CDR3 has 14 residues. Looked up from germline, CDR1 is LGHNA and CDR2 is YNFKEQ. Deletions cut 5 bases from V and 4 bases from J, with 14 bases between. The time point denotes: pre-treatment sample, taken before nivolumab and TIL therapy. The libraries were made with immunoSEQ v3. TCRdb keeps only in-frame clones here, not all; method: immunoSEQ multiplex PCR. The sample has 55,000 to 65,000 clones, roughly 69% seen once. Broader study findings: Treatment-naive, never-smoker and oncogene-addicted patients were overrepresented in this highly selected cohort.

This material consisted of blood, taken at baseline. The receptor comes from a person aged 25-85 years with non-small cell lung cancer. J is TRBJ1-1 and V is TRBV4-2; D unclear. CDR3 sequence reads: CASSNPAGRTEAFF. The CDR3 DNA is TGTGCCAGCAGCAACCCGGCAGGCCGCACTGAAGCTTTCTTT.